The clone carrying this T cell receptor (beta chain) was observed a handful of times. Original methodology: Nucleated cell counts were estimated from reference gene primer amplification. Produced via immunoSEQ multiplex PCR; TCRdb's table is partial and in-frame only. The V and J calls and clone size are taken from that table; D and trimming were inferred from the DNA. The sample shows approximately 150,000 clones, 60% to 85% of them seen only once. This sample was included in a study of blood T cell repertoires in COVID-19. Study context: The samples span acute and convalescent COVID-19 from the United States, Italy and Spain. T cells, B-cell-depleted T cells, or PBMCs supplied cDNA or gDNA.

Followed over time, Seattle patients had been enrolled while infection was active. Looked up from germline, CDR1 is SGHNT and CDR2 is YENEEA. Losses at the gene ends were 5 bases for V and 2 bases for J; bases not matched to a gene: 2. CDR3 length equals 14 residues. The chain links TRBV11-3 to TRBJ1-3; 8 bases agree with TRBD1. The sequencing input was peripheral blood. The origin of this receptor is a woman aged 55-70 years with COVID-19, enrolled during active disease. Here the CDR3 reads CASSATGAGNTIYF. The CDR3 DNA reads TGTGCCAGCAGCGCGACAGGGGCTGGAAACACCATATATTTT.